This TCR beta chain was profiled in a study of T cell responses to AZD1222 COVID-19 vaccine. Whole-study findings and limits: Researchers report vaccine-associated CD4 TCRs spanning spike, with dominance at 160-218 and 743-854. Females outnumbered males among donors, who were mostly white British; clonal diversity was possibly underestimated. Recipients of two AZD1222 doses showed rising Spike-specific TCR breadth and depth.

The protocol was immunoSEQ multiplex PCR, while the TCRdb copy is restricted to in-frame clones and leaves out a portion. The data show about 160,000 clones, about nine tenths seen once. Comments on this clone: Antigen unknown.

CDR1 and CDR2 (germline): MNHNS, SASEGT. Trimming took off 3 bases at V and 11 bases at J, with 22 bases between the two ends. CDR3 length equals 16 residues. This material consisted of peripheral blood, taken on day 0 of AZD1222 vaccination. This chain joins TRBV6-1 and TRBJ1-4; possibly TRBD1 for D (5 bases). The TCR was taken from an adult in good health. Here the CDR3 DNA reads TGTGCCAGCAGTGATAGTTCGGGACCCCACGAATTTAAACTGTTTTTT. Translating it yields CASSDSSGPHEFKLFF.